This T cell receptor beta chain appears in the sequencing data of a study of blood T cells in healthy people across ages. Whole-study results and caveats: Older age coincided with a roughly linear decline in TCR beta diversity per million T cells. TCR beta diversity was tightly associated with the proportion of naive T cells.

Note on this clonotype: Its antigen is as yet unknown.

Every donor provided 7.5 to 10 milliliters of peripheral blood. After removal of 6 bases from V and 13 bases from J, the junction contained 12 bases not matched to a gene. Germline V lookup: CDR1 MNHEY, CDR2 SVGAGI. CDR3 size: 16 residues. It was with a sample-barcoded 5' primer and a J-beta primer mix that a second PCR of roughly 7 to 12 cycles was run. The template-switch adaptor, which had 12 random nucleotides, put a tag on each cDNA molecule. TCRdb re-derived calls from the 5' RACE reads in MiXCR, one entry per CDR3 protein. The sample includes 1.4 million to 1.5 million distinct CDR3 sequences, 42% of them seen just once.

The sequence was collected from a woman aged 18 to 35 in good health. Sequencing was done on a sample of blood. The chain carries TRBV6-5 and TRBJ2-4; 16 nucleotides agree with TRBD2. For the CDR3, the DNA is TGTGCCAGCAGGCCGTCCGGGACTAGCGGGAGGGCCAAGCAGTACTTC. Translated, it gives CASRPSGTSGRAKQYF.